This TCR beta chain is from a study of blood T cell repertoires in COVID-19. This clone turned up a few times. Repertoires were generated with immunoSEQ multiplex PCR, while TCRdb's copy carries only in-frame clones and drops some. The sample lists over 70,000 clones; 90% were seen once. This CDR3 is built from 14 residues. Germline lookup yields CDR1 LGHNA and CDR2 YSLEER. V was clipped by 1 base and J by 2 bases, with 9 bases between them. The genes are TRBV4-3 and TRBJ2-7, with D perhaps TRBD1 (6 bases). The specimen sequenced was peripheral blood. The TCR was taken from a man younger than 35 with COVID-19, enrolled during active disease. The CDR3 DNA sequence: TGCGCCAGCAGCCAAGGGGCAGGGGCCTACGAGCAGTACTTC. It translates to CASSQGAGAYEQYF.